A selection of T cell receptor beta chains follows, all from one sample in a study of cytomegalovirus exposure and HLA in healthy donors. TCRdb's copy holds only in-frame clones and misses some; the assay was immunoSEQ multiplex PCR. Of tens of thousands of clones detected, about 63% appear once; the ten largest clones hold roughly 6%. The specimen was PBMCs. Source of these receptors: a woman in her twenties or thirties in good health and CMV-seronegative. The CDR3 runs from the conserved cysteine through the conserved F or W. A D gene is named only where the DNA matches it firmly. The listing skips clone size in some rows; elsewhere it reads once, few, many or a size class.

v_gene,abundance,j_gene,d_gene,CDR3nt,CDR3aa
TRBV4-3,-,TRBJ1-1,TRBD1,TGCGCCAGCAGCCAAGGCGATAGGACAGGGATTGAAGCTTTCTTT,CASSQGDRTGIEAFF
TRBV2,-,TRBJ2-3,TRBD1,TGTGCCAGCAGTGGATTTATAGGGACAGGGGGGAATACGCAGTATTTT,CASSGFIGTGGNTQYF
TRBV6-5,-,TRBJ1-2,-,TGTGCCAGCAGTTATTCGGGCAGGGACTATGGCTACACCTTC,CASSYSGRDYGYTF
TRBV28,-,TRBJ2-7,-,TGTGCCAGCAGTTTATACAGTTCCCCCTTTTACGAGCAGTACTTC,CASSLYSSPFYEQYF
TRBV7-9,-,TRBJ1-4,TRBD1,TGTGCCAGCAGCTTAAGGCAGGGGGCTAATGAAAAACTGTTTTTT,CASSLRQGANEKLFF
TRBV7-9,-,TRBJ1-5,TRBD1,TGTGCCAGCAGCCGACAGGGTGGCCAGCCCCAGCATTTT,CASSRQGGQPQHF
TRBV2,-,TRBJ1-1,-,TGTGCCAGCAGTGGCCTAACAGTAGTCGACGAAGCTTTCTTT,CASSGLTVVDEAFF
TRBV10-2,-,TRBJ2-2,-,TGCGCCAGCAATCGGGGTAACACCGGGGAGCTGTTTTTT,CASNRGNTGELFF
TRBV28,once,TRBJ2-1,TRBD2,TGTGCCAGCAGTTCCGGGGGACTAGCGGGAGGGCCCTACAATGAGCAGTTCTTC,CASSSGGLAGGPYNEQFF
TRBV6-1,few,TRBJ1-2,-,TGTGCCAGCAGTGGGGCCCAGGGCTATGGCTACACCTTC,CASSGAQGYGYTF
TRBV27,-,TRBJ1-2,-,TGTGCCAGCAGTTACTCAGGGCCTAACTACTATGGCTACACCTTC,CASSYSGPNYYGYTF
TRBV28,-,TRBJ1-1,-,TGTGCCAGCAGTTTAAGACAATTGAACACTGAAGCTTTCTTT,CASSLRQLNTEAFF
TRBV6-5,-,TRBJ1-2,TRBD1,TGTGCCAGCAGTTCTCGACAGGGACCTGGCTACACCTTC,CASSSRQGPGYTF
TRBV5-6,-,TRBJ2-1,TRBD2,TGTGCCAGCAGCTTGGAACTAGCGGGGGGCAATGAGCAGTTCTTC,CASSLELAGGNEQFF
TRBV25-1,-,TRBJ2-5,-,TGTGCCAGCAGTGAATCACACCGAGGGGAGACCCAGTACTTC,CASSESHRGETQYF
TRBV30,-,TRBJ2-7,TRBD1,TGTGCCTGGAGTGCCGGACAGGCCAACTACGAGCAGTACTTC,CAWSAGQANYEQYF
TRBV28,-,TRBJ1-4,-,TGTGCCTCCACAAGCTCAGGGTTGTACGAAAAACTGTTTTTT,CASTSSGLYEKLFF
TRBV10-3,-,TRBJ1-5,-,TGTGCCATCAGTGAGTCACACAGTCAGCCCCAGCATTTT,CAISESHSQPQHF
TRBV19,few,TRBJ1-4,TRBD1,TGTGCCAGTAGTCTCTTTCCGGTGGGACAGGGCAATGAAAAACTGTTTTTT,CASSLFPVGQGNEKLFF
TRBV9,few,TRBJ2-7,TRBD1,TGTGCCAGCAGCGATGGGACAGGGGGTCCCTACGAGCAGTACTTC,CASSDGTGGPYEQYF
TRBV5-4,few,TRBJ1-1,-,TGTGCCAGCAGAGACAGCCGGGGGGCTCGGAGCACTGAAGCTTTCTTT,CASRDSRGARSTEAFF
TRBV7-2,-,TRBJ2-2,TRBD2,TGTGCCAGCAGCCGGACTAGCGGGAGTTCGGGGGAGCTGTTTTTT,CASSRTSGSSGELFF
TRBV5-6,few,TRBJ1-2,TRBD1,TGTGCCAGCAGAGAGGCCGGGACAGGAGGTTACTATGGCTACACCTTC,CASREAGTGGYYGYTF
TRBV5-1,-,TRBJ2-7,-,TGCGCCAGCAGCTCCGCTCCCAGGAACTACGAGCAGTACTTC,CASSSAPRNYEQYF
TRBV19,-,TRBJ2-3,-,TGTGCCAGTAGTATAGCGGGGGGCACATATACGCAGTATTTT,CASSIAGGTYTQYF
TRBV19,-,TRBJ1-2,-,TGTGCCAGTACCTCACGGGGGTATGGCTACACCTTC,CASTSRGYGYTF
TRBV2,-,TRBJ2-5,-,TGTGCCAGCGCGCAGCGCCGAACCTGGGAGACCCAGTACTTC,CASAQRRTWETQYF
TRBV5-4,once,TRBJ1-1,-,TGTGCCAGCAGCTTAAGCATGAACACTGAAGCTTTCTTT,CASSLSMNTEAFF
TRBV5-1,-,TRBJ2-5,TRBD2,TGCGCCAGCAGGAGAACGGGGGGGCGTGAGGAGACCCAGTACTTC,CASRRTGGREETQYF
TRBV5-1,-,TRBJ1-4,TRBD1,TGCGCCAGCAGCTTGGGACAGGGGGAAGAAAAACTGTTTTTT,CASSLGQGEEKLFF
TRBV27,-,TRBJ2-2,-,TGTGCCAGCAGTCACAGGGTCACCGGGGAGCTGTTTTTT,CASSHRVTGELFF
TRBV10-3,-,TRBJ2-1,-,TGTGCCATCAGTGACCTAGGGGTCGACAATGAGCAGTTCTTC,CAISDLGVDNEQFF
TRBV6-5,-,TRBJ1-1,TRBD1,TGTGCCAGCAGTCGACAGGGGGTGAACACTGAAGCTTTCTTT,CASSRQGVNTEAFF
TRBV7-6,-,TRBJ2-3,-,TGTGCCAGCAGCTTAGCGACAGGATTTACAGATACGCAGTATTTT,CASSLATGFTDTQYF
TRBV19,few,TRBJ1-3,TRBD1,TGTGCCAGTAACCCTACAGGGGGCGCTGGAAACACCATATATTTT,CASNPTGGAGNTIYF
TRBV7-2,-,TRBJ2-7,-,TGTGCCAGCAGCTTAGGCTTCTCCTACGAGCAGTACTTC,CASSLGFSYEQYF
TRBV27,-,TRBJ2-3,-,TGTGCCAGCAGTTTTCGGCGGGCTAGCACAGATACGCAGTATTTT,CASSFRRASTDTQYF
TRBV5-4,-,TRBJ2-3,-,TGTGCCAGCAGCTTGATGGGCCCCACAGATACGCAGTATTTT,CASSLMGPTDTQYF
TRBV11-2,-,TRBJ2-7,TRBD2,TGTGCCAGCAGCTTAGAGAGCGGGAATGCCTACGAGCAGTACTTC,CASSLESGNAYEQYF
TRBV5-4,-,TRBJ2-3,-,TGTGCCAGCAGCTCACCTACAGGGCCTAGCACAGATACGCAGTATTTT,CASSSPTGPSTDTQYF
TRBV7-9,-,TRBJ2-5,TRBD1,TGTGCCAGCAGCTGGACAGGGGGTTCCCAAGAGACCCAGTACTTC,CASSWTGGSQETQYF
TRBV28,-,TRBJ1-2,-,TGTGCCAGCAGTTTATTACAGCAGCGGCTGCTTGGCTACACCTTC,CASSLLQQRLLGYTF
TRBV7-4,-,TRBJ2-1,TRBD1,TGTGCCAGCAGGCGAATCCGGGACAGGGAACCGAATGAGCAGTTCTTC,CASRRIRDREPNEQFF
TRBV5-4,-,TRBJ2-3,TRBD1,TGTGCCAGCAGCAAACCGGGACAGGGGGTTTTGGATACGCAGTATTTT,CASSKPGQGVLDTQYF
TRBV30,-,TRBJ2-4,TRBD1,TGTGCCTGGAGTGCCTTGACAGGGCTTCAGTACTTC,CAWSALTGLQYF
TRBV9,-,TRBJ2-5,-,TGTGCCAGCAGCGTAGAAGGTTTGGGCCTTATGCAAGAGACCCAGTACTTC,CASSVEGLGLMQETQYF
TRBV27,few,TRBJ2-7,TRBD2,TGTGCCAGCAGTTTGTCGCCTAGCGGGAGAAATAGGTACGAGCAGTACTTC,CASSLSPSGRNRYEQYF
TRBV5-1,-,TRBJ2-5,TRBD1,TGCGCCAGCAGCCCAGGGGGAGAAGAGACCCAGTACTTC,CASSPGGEETQYF
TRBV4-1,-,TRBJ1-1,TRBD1,TGCGCCAGCAGCCAAGATGGAACCCGGACAGGGATTATGAACACTGAAGCTTTCTTT,CASSQDGTRTGIMNTEAFF
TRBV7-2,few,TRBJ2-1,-,TGTGCCAGCAGCTCCCAGTTTCTCAGGGGCAATGAGCAGTTCTTC,CASSSQFLRGNEQFF
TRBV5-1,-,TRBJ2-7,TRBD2,TGCGCCAGCAGTTCCCCCTCTGGAGATAACCGGGACTACCGCGAGCAGTACTTC,CASSSPSGDNRDYREQYF
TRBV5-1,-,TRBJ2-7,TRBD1,TGCGCCAGCAGCTATAGAGGACAGGGGTCGGCCTACGAGCAGTACTTC,CASSYRGQGSAYEQYF
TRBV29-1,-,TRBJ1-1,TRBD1,TGCAGCGTTGAAGGGGGGCAGGGGGCAGGCACTGAAGCTTTCTTT,CSVEGGQGAGTEAFF
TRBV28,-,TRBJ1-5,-,TGTGCCAGCAGCTTTGGTGGGGCACCGGGCCCAAGGAATCAGCCCCAGCATTTT,CASSFGGAPGPRNQPQHF
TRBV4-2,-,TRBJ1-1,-,TGTGCCAGCAGCCTAACGGACACTGAAGCTTTCTTT,CASSLTDTEAFF
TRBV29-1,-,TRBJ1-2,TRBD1,TGCAGCGTTGACCAGGACAGGGCTAACTATGGCTACACCTTC,CSVDQDRANYGYTF
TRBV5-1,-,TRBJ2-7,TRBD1,TGCGCCAGCAGGGCTCCGGGACAGGTAAACTACGAGCAGTACTTC,CASRAPGQVNYEQYF
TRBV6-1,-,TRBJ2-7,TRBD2,TGTGCCAGCAGTGAAGGACTAGCGGGAGTCTACGAGCAGTACTTC,CASSEGLAGVYEQYF